This TCR beta chain was obtained from a study of T cell responses to AZD1222 COVID-19 vaccine. A word on this clone: What it binds is not known.

The table came from immunoSEQ multiplex PCR; TCRdb's copy has only in-frame clones and leaves some out. The data show approximately 130,000 clones, with roughly 90% seen just once and roughly 5.7% held by the top ten. Combined were second doses at about 4 or about 12 weeks. The CDR3 has 16 amino acids. CDR1 LGHNA and CDR2 YNFKEQ come from the germline V gene. With 3 bases removed from V and 4 bases from J, the gap between germline ends came to 16 bases. General observations from the study: Reportedly, close to half of spike-specific TCRs are directed against unmutated variant regions. At 160-218 and 743-854, vaccine-associated CD4 TCRs were dominant, and they spanned spike. Donors were mostly white British, more females; clonal diversity possibly underestimated.

The clonotype originates from an adult who received the AZD1222 COVID-19 vaccine. The chain is built from TRBV4-2 and TRBJ1-3; D is perhaps TRBD1 (6 bases). The starting material was peripheral blood, obtained 28 days after the second AZD1222 dose. In nucleotides, the CDR3 is TGTGCCAGCAGCCATAATGCCGGGACATCCGGAAACACCATATATTTT. Translating gives CASSHNAGTSGNTIYF.